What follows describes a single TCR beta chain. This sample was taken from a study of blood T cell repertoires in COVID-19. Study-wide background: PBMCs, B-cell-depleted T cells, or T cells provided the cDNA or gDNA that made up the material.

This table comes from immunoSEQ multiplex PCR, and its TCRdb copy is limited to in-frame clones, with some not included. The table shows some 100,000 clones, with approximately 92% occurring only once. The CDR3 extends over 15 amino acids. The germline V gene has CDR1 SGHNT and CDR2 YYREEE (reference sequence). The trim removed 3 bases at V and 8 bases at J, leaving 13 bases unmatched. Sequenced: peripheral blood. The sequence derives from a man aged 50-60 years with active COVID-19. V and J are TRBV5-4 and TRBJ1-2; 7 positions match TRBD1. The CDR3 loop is CASSSATGSVEGYTF. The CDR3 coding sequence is TGTGCCAGCAGCTCCGCGACAGGGTCTGTGGAAGGCTACACCTTC.